The rows below give T cell receptor beta chains drawn from one sample of a study of cytomegalovirus exposure and HLA in healthy donors. Assay: immunoSEQ multiplex PCR; the TCRdb copy retains only in-frame clones and omits some. The sample has fewer than 250,000 clones; 80% to 90% are singletons. Sequenced: PBMCs. These receptors originate from a man aged 18 to 29 in good health and CMV-seronegative. Both conserved end residues are part of each CDR3. D genes are given only for firm matches. Expanded clones are given a class, and other clones once, few, many or no size at all.

D: NA; J: TRBJ1-5; size: NA; V: TRBV2; CDR3: CASRQGVSNQPQHF; DNA: TGTGCCAGCAGGCAGGGCGTTAGCAATCAGCCCCAGCATTTT
D: NA; J: TRBJ1-5; size: NA; V: TRBV28; CDR3: CASSPPLGLGGSQPQHF; DNA: TGTGCCAGCAGTCCCCCGCTAGGTTTGGGTGGGAGTCAGCCCCAGCATTTT
D: TRBD1; J: TRBJ2-5; size: NA; V: TRBV28; CDR3: CASSLRTGPQETQYF; DNA: TGTGCCAGCAGTTTAAGGACAGGGCCCCAAGAGACCCAGTACTTC
D: TRBD2; J: TRBJ2-2; size: NA; V: TRBV7-2; CDR3: CASSLQLAGGTGELFF; DNA: TGTGCCAGCAGCTTACAACTAGCGGGAGGAACCGGGGAGCTGTTTTTT
D: TRBD2; J: TRBJ2-3; size: NA; V: TRBV19; CDR3: CASSIGLAGGVVDTQYF; DNA: TGTGCCAGTAGTATAGGACTAGCGGGGGGCGTCGTGGATACGCAGTATTTT
D: TRBD2; J: TRBJ2-3; size: NA; V: TRBV2; CDR3: CASKRGGGYTDTQYF; DNA: TGTGCCAGCAAGAGGGGCGGGGGGTACACAGATACGCAGTATTTT
D: NA; J: TRBJ2-1; size: once; V: TRBV7-6; CDR3: CASSPGSNEQFF; DNA: TGTGCCAGCAGCCCAGGCTCAAATGAGCAGTTCTTC
D: TRBD1; J: TRBJ1-4; size: NA; V: TRBV5-4; CDR3: CASSLVGTGNEKLFF; DNA: TGTGCCAGCAGCTTGGTCGGGACAGGGAATGAAAAACTGTTTTTT
D: TRBD1; J: TRBJ2-1; size: NA; V: TRBV28; CDR3: CASTGGKGGVSEQFF; DNA: TGTGCCAGCACAGGGGGTAAGGGCGGAGTCAGTGAGCAGTTCTTC
D: TRBD1; J: TRBJ1-2; size: NA; V: TRBV28; CDR3: CASRYDRVSYGYTF; DNA: TGTGCCAGCAGATATGACAGGGTGTCGTATGGCTACACCTTC
D: TRBD2; J: TRBJ2-5; size: NA; V: TRBV9; CDR3: CASSVREAGARSQYF; DNA: TGTGCCAGCAGCGTGCGTGAAGCGGGGGCACGCTCCCAGTACTTC
D: NA; J: TRBJ2-7; size: NA; V: TRBV27; CDR3: CASSLGNAPYIYEQYF; DNA: TGTGCCAGCAGTTTAGGCAACGCCCCTTACATCTACGAGCAGTACTTC
D: NA; J: TRBJ1-2; size: NA; V: TRBV28; CDR3: CASFTGIDGYTF; DNA: TGTGCCAGCTTCACAGGGATTGATGGCTACACCTTC
D: TRBD1; J: TRBJ2-1; size: NA; V: TRBV7-2; CDR3: CASSRDRANEQFF; DNA: TGTGCCAGCAGCCGCGACAGGGCTAATGAGCAGTTCTTC
D: TRBD2; J: TRBJ2-3; size: NA; V: TRBV5-1; CDR3: CASSFASGGLDTQYF; DNA: TGCGCCAGCAGCTTTGCTAGCGGGGGTCTGGATACGCAGTATTTT
D: NA; J: TRBJ1-1; size: few; V: TRBV6-5; CDR3: CASSYPPKAFF; DNA: TGTGCCAGCAGTTACCCTCCTAAAGCTTTCTTT
D: NA; J: TRBJ1-4; size: NA; V: TRBV18; CDR3: CASQRQDNEKLFF; DNA: TGTGCCAGCCAGCGACAGGATAATGAAAAACTGTTTTTT
D: TRBD1; J: TRBJ1-5; size: once; V: TRBV5-1; CDR3: CASSRTGGEGQPQHF; DNA: TGCGCCAGCAGTCGGACAGGGGGGGAAGGTCAGCCCCAGCATTTT
D: NA; J: TRBJ1-2; size: NA; V: TRBV4-2; CDR3: CASSQGPSQAGYTF; DNA: TGTGCCAGCAGCCAAGGCCCCTCACAGGCTGGCTACACCTTC
D: TRBD1; J: TRBJ1-4; size: NA; V: TRBV28; CDR3: CASSGTGGPTNEKLFF; DNA: TGTGCCAGCAGTGGGACAGGGGGTCCGACTAATGAAAAACTGTTTTTT
D: TRBD2; J: TRBJ2-7; size: NA; V: TRBV28; CDR3: CASSLGGAGAYEQYF; DNA: TGTGCCAGCAGTTTAGGCGGGGCGGGGGCCTACGAGCAGTACTTC
D: TRBD1; J: TRBJ2-5; size: NA; V: TRBV5-4; CDR3: CASSAPDRVETQYF; DNA: TGTGCCAGCAGCGCCCCGGACAGGGTTGAGACCCAGTACTTC
D: TRBD2; J: TRBJ2-7; size: NA; V: TRBV28; CDR3: CATLPRGGRSEQYF; DNA: TGTGCCACCCTACCCCGGGGGGGGAGGTCGGAGCAGTACTTC
D: TRBD1; J: TRBJ2-2; size: once; V: TRBV10-3; CDR3: CAQNQGAIGELFF; DNA: TGTGCCCAGAACCAGGGGGCGATCGGGGAGCTGTTTTTT
D: NA; J: TRBJ1-2; size: few; V: TRBV27; CDR3: CASSLSTPQLGANYGYTF; DNA: TGTGCCAGCAGTTTGAGTACTCCCCAGTTAGGGGCAAATTATGGCTACACCTTC
D: TRBD2; J: TRBJ2-5; size: NA; V: TRBV18; CDR3: CASSRTGAGGQETQYF; DNA: TGTGCCAGCTCACGAACGGGAGCGGGGGGCCAAGAGACCCAGTACTTC
D: NA; J: TRBJ1-1; size: NA; V: TRBV30; CDR3: CAWSLDGLATEAFF; DNA: TGTGCCTGGAGTCTTGACGGATTAGCTACTGAAGCTTTCTTT
D: NA; J: TRBJ2-3; size: few; V: TRBV2; CDR3: CASTRLVTGTDTQYF; DNA: TGTGCCAGCACACGACTAGTAACGGGTACAGATACGCAGTATTTT
D: NA; J: TRBJ2-7; size: NA; V: TRBV5-6; CDR3: CASSFAVGEQYF; DNA: TGTGCCAGCAGCTTCGCGGTTGGGGAGCAGTACTTC
D: TRBD2; J: TRBJ2-1; size: NA; V: TRBV6-1; CDR3: CASSEDLAGGNEQFF; DNA: TGTGCCAGCAGTGAAGATTTGGCGGGGGGTAATGAGCAGTTCTTC
D: TRBD1; J: TRBJ1-2; size: NA; V: TRBV28; CDR3: CASTLLGDRGYGYTF; DNA: TGTGCCAGCACCCTCTTAGGGGACAGGGGTTATGGCTACACCTTC
D: TRBD2; J: TRBJ2-7; size: once; V: TRBV4-1; CDR3: CASSQTGGGTYEQYF; DNA: TGCGCCAGCAGCCAAACGGGAGGCGGAACCTACGAGCAGTACTTC
D: NA; J: TRBJ2-1; size: NA; V: TRBV28; CDR3: CASSFGYNEQFF; DNA: TGTGCCAGCAGTTTCGGCTACAATGAGCAGTTCTTC
D: NA; J: TRBJ2-2; size: NA; V: TRBV27; CDR3: CASMVRTYTGELFF; DNA: TGTGCCAGCATGGTGCGAACCTACACCGGGGAGCTGTTTTTT
D: NA; J: TRBJ2-1; size: NA; V: TRBV27; CDR3: CASGRLAHYNEQFF; DNA: TGTGCCAGCGGAAGACTCGCCCACTACAATGAGCAGTTCTTC
D: NA; J: TRBJ2-7; size: NA; V: TRBV19; CDR3: CASSITVREGVYEQYF; DNA: TGTGCCAGTAGTATCACCGTCAGGGAAGGTGTGTACGAGCAGTACTTC
D: NA; J: TRBJ1-2; size: NA; V: TRBV7-9; CDR3: CASSLQGLDGYTF; DNA: TGTGCCAGCAGCTTACAGGGGCTGGATGGCTACACCTTC
D: TRBD1; J: TRBJ1-2; size: NA; V: TRBV15; CDR3: CATSREQGSYGYTF; DNA: TGTGCCACCAGCAGAGAACAGGGGAGCTATGGCTACACCTTC
D: TRBD1; J: TRBJ1-2; size: NA; V: TRBV19; CDR3: CASSSRQGVYGYTF; DNA: TGTGCCAGTAGTTCTCGACAGGGGGTCTATGGCTACACCTTC
D: NA; J: TRBJ2-5; size: NA; V: TRBV5-5; CDR3: CASSRQVQETQYF; DNA: TGTGCCAGCAGCCGCCAGGTACAAGAGACCCAGTACTTC
D: NA; J: TRBJ2-7; size: NA; V: TRBV29-1; CDR3: CSVRGSYEQYF; DNA: TGCAGCGTAAGAGGGTCCTACGAGCAGTACTTC
D: NA; J: TRBJ1-1; size: NA; V: TRBV9; CDR3: CASSPHVQEGLTEAFF; DNA: TGTGCCAGCAGCCCACACGTTCAGGAGGGGCTGACTGAAGCTTTCTTT
D: NA; J: TRBJ1-1; size: NA; V: TRBV11-3; CDR3: CASSLGGKTQAFF; DNA: TGTGCCAGCAGCTTAGGTGGCAAAACGCAGGCTTTCTTT
D: NA; J: TRBJ2-2; size: NA; V: TRBV2; CDR3: CASRSITEDGELFF; DNA: TGTGCCAGCAGATCAATAACCGAGGATGGGGAGCTGTTTTTT
D: TRBD2; J: TRBJ2-3; size: NA; V: TRBV7-9; CDR3: CASSLVGLATDTQYF; DNA: TGTGCCAGCAGCTTAGTAGGACTAGCGACAGATACGCAGTATTTT
D: TRBD1; J: TRBJ1-2; size: few; V: TRBV27; CDR3: CASSPQGDYGYTF; DNA: TGTGCCAGCAGTCCACAGGGGGACTATGGCTACACCTTC
D: NA; J: TRBJ1-3; size: NA; V: TRBV6-1; CDR3: CASSDRRNTIYF; DNA: TGTGCCAGCAGTGACAGGAGAAACACCATATATTTT
D: NA; J: TRBJ2-5; size: NA; V: TRBV2; CDR3: CASHRLGAGETQYF; DNA: TGTGCCAGCCACCGTTTAGGGGCGGGGGAGACCCAGTACTTC
D: NA; J: TRBJ2-1; size: NA; V: TRBV9; CDR3: CASSVRIAVTSYNEQFF; DNA: TGTGCCAGCAGCGTAAGAATAGCGGTTACCTCCTACAATGAGCAGTTCTTC
D: NA; J: TRBJ2-7; size: NA; V: TRBV5-1; CDR3: CASSRRPGDEQYF; DNA: TGCGCCAGCAGCCGAAGGCCGGGGGACGAGCAGTACTTC
D: NA; J: TRBJ1-1; size: NA; V: TRBV9; CDR3: CASSVTVLNTEAFF; DNA: TGTGCCAGCAGCGTGACAGTTTTGAACACTGAAGCTTTCTTT
D: NA; J: TRBJ2-2; size: NA; V: TRBV28; CDR3: CASSSGEWTFKRVGGELFF; DNA: TGTGCCAGCAGTTCTGGGGAATGGACATTTAAAAGGGTGGGCGGGGAGCTGTTTTTT
D: NA; J: TRBJ2-7; size: NA; V: TRBV5-6; CDR3: CASRGGPYEQYF; DNA: TGTGCCAGCAGGGGGGGACCCTACGAGCAGTACTTC
D: TRBD2; J: TRBJ2-7; size: NA; V: TRBV7-2; CDR3: CASSLLRGTYEQYF; DNA: TGTGCCAGCAGCTTATTGCGGGGGACCTACGAGCAGTACTTC
D: TRBD2; J: TRBJ2-7; size: NA; V: TRBV19; CDR3: CASSTLQRGGYEQYF; DNA: TGTGCCAGTAGTACCCTCCAAAGGGGAGGGTACGAGCAGTACTTC
D: TRBD1; J: TRBJ2-1; size: NA; V: TRBV19; CDR3: CASSRTGTYNEQFF; DNA: TGTGCCAGTAGTCGGACAGGGACCTACAATGAGCAGTTCTTC